The 24 T cell receptor beta chains below were found in one sample sequenced in a study of response to subunit inactivated influenza vaccine. TCRdb reprocessed the RT-PCR reads via MiXCR and lists one record per CDR3 protein. This sample yields about 160,000 distinct CDR3 sequences, of which 9.5% to 13% are seen a single time; about an eighth belongs to the top ten. The sequencing here drew on non-naive T cells sorted from PBMCs, taken 35 to 45 days after vaccination. These receptors came from a man between 50 and 59 years old who received an inactivated influenza vaccine.

This clonotype was seen a single time. The chain links TRBV20-1 to TRBJ1-2, with a tentative D call TRBD1 (6 bases). Germline V gene data show CDR1 as DFQATT and CDR2 as SNEGSKA (reference sequence). The CDR3 consists of 13 residues. V was cut by 6 bases and J by 4 bases, with 15 bases left in between. The CDR3 bases are TGCAGTGCCCCTACGAGGGGGGCCTATGGCTACACCTTC. This sequence encodes CSAPTRGAYGYTF.

The CDR3 loop reads CASSIQGSYNSPLHF. CDR3 bases: TGTGCCAGTAGTATCCAGGGTTCCTATAATTCACCCCTCCACTTT. The chain employs TRBV19 and TRBJ1-6, with a tentative D call TRBD1 (5 bases). This CDR3 is built from 15 residues. The germline V and J ends were trimmed by 3 bases and 1 base, with 7 bases remaining between them. Germline V CDR1 and CDR2: LNHDA, SQIVND (reference sequence).

Only one count was recorded for this clonotype. The chain links TRBV4-2 to TRBJ2-7; perhaps TRBD1 as D (5 bases). Trimming stripped 1 base from V and 6 bases from J, with 13 bases between. The CDR3 is made up of 14 amino acids. Looked up from germline, CDR1 is LGHNA and CDR2 is YNFKEQ. DNA for the CDR3: TGTGCCAGCAGCCAAGTTGAACCAGGGTCCGAGCAGTACTTC. Protein sequence: CASSQVEPGSEQYF.

This clonotype appeared a few times. The chain joins TRBV7-9 to TRBJ2-3; 7 nucleotides align to TRBD2. CDR1 is SEHNR, CDR2 FQNEAQ, per germline (reference sequence). Losses at the gene ends were 6 bases for V and 4 bases for J; bases not matched to a gene: 16. The length of the CDR3 is 17 residues. The CDR3 is CASRPVGGRGSADTQYF. The CDR3 DNA reads TGTGCCAGCAGGCCGGTCGGCGGGAGAGGGTCGGCAGATACGCAGTATTTT.

This clonotype was picked up many times. This chain links TRBV12-3 or TRBV12-4 with TRBJ2-5; 9 bases match TRBD1. Unmatched junction bases numbered 5, after V lost 3 bases and J lost 6 bases. CDR3 size: 14 residues. This CDR3 reads CASSFETGGKTQYF. Written as DNA, the CDR3 is TGTGCCAGCAGTTTCGAGACAGGGGGAAAGACCCAGTACTTC.

The chain is built from TRBV9 and TRBJ2-1; unclear D gene. The germline V gene has CDR1 SGDLS and CDR2 YYNGEE. The ends were cut back, 0 bases at V and 0 bases at J, with 10 bases in the middle. The CDR3 length is 16 residues. CDR3 loop: CASSVAETRSYNEQFF. CDR3 bases: TGTGCCAGCAGCGTAGCGGAGACCCGCTCCTACAATGAGCAGTTCTTC.

This clonotype has only a few counts. This chain joins TRBV7-9 and TRBJ2-5, with 8 bases lining up with TRBD1. J was trimmed by 2 bases and V by 5 bases; bases with no gene match: 10. The CDR3 runs to 16 residues. CDR1 and CDR2 (germline): SEHNR, FQNEAQ (reference sequence). The CDR3 protein is CASSPDWGTGQETQYF. The CDR3 nucleotides read TGTGCCAGCAGCCCCGATTGGGGGACAGGACAAGAGACCCAGTACTTC.

The gene calls are TRBV7-9 and TRBJ2-5; D unresolved. Trimming left V 2 bases short and J 5 bases short, with 15 bases between. Germline CDR1 and CDR2: SEHNR and FQNEAQ (reference sequence). The CDR3 is 15 residues long. The CDR3 spells CASSLSFPVWETQYF. For the CDR3, the DNA is TGTGCCAGCAGCTTAAGTTTTCCGGTGTGGGAGACCCAGTACTTC. The full variable domain, its missing parts supplied by reference TRBV7-9 and TRBJ2-5, is DTGVSQNPRHKITKRGQNVTFRCDPISEHNRLYWYRQTLGQGPEFLTYFQNEAQLEKSRLLSDRFSAERPKGSFSTLEIQRTEQGDSAMYLCASSLSFPVWETQYFGPGTRLLVL.

This clonotype was recorded at least ten times. The rearrangement uses TRBV4-1 and TRBJ1-1, with TRBD1 matching 7 bases. Looked up from germline, CDR1 is MGHRA and CDR2 is YSYEKL. V lost 3 bases and J lost 2; bases outside the gene matches: 12. The CDR3 runs to 17 residues. CDR3 sequence: CASSHHPTGLKNTEAFF. For the CDR3, the DNA is TGCGCCAGCAGCCACCATCCGACAGGGTTGAAAAACACTGAAGCTTTCTTT.

This clonotype has a count of ten or more. J is TRBJ1-3 and V is TRBV7-9, with unresolved D. V was cut by 3 bases and J by 4 bases, with 13 bases left in between. The CDR3 covers 15 residues. Per the germline V gene, CDR1 is SEHNR and CDR2 is FQNEAQ (reference sequence). The CDR3 coding sequence is TGTGCCAGCAGCTTTCCCCGGAGGTTGGGAAACACCATATATTTT. The encoded protein is CASSFPRRLGNTIYF.

This clonotype was observed a handful of times. J is TRBJ2-1 and V is TRBV24-1; D call uncertain. The germline V gene encodes CDR1 KGHDR and CDR2 SFDVKD. Trimming took off 0 bases at V and 2 bases at J, with 10 bases between the two ends. CDR3 length equals 16 residues. The CDR3 DNA sequence: TGTGCCACCAGTGATTTGACCGCTTCTACCTACAATGAGCAGTTCTTC. Translating gives CATSDLTASTYNEQFF.

The table lists this clonotype with a few counts. The J gene is TRBJ2-7, the V gene TRBV13; TRBD1 aligns across 7 bases. V lost 0 bases, J lost 1 base, and 3 bases stayed unmatched. The germline CDR1 and CDR2 sequences are PRHDT and FYEKMQ (reference sequence). The CDR3 runs 15 residues. The CDR3 DNA follows: TGTGCCAGCAGCTTAGGGCCCAGGGGGTCCTACGAGCAGTACTTC. Translation: CASSLGPRGSYEQYF.

The J gene is TRBJ2-3, the V gene TRBV9; no reliable D call. CDR3 length: 13 residues. Germline loops: CDR1 SGDLS, CDR2 YYNGEE. The V and J ends lost 6 bases and 3 bases respectively, with 11 bases between them. For the CDR3, the DNA is TGTGCCAGCAACGAGGTGGTTACAGATACGCAGTATTTT. Encoded protein: CASNEVVTDTQYF.

There are many counts of this clonotype. The chain joins TRBV3-1 to TRBJ2-5; no clear D gene. The germline CDR1 and CDR2 sequences are LGHDT and YNNKEL (reference sequence). V lost 8 bases and J 2 bases, leaving 12 bases between the germline ends. This CDR3 spans 13 amino acids. The CDR3 bases are TGTGCCAGCGGTAACAGTTTACAAGAGACCCAGTACTTC. Its protein is CASGNSLQETQYF.

V and J are TRBV10-1 and TRBJ2-2; unclear D gene. The CDR3 loop spans 16 amino acids. The V end was cut by 3 bases, the J end by 1 base, with 12 bases between. CDR1 and CDR2 (germline): WNHNN, SYGVQD (reference sequence). The CDR3 DNA reads TGCGCCAGCAGTGAAAGTATTTGGGGGAACACCGGGGAGCTGTTTTTT. This gives the protein CASSESIWGNTGELFF.

This clonotype was observed a few times. The chain carries TRBV28 and TRBJ1-5, with a tentative D call TRBD1 (6 bases). The CDR3 covers 16 residues. V lost 6 bases and J lost 1, with 16 bases in between. Germline values: CDR1 MDHEN, CDR2 SYDVKM. The CDR3 spells CASSPSTRGSNQPQHF. CDR3 in DNA: TGTGCCAGCAGCCCGAGCACGAGGGGGAGCAATCAGCCCCAGCATTTT.

The chain employs TRBV12-3 or TRBV12-4 and TRBJ2-2, with unresolved D. Trimming took 3 bases from V and 3 from J, leaving 8 bases between them. The CDR3 runs to 14 residues. The CDR3 region has the DNA TGTGCCAGCAGTTTTTCTTCGGACACCGGGGAGCTGTTTTTT. Translation: CASSFSSDTGELFF.

A few counts support this clonotype. V gene TRBV20-1 combines with J gene TRBJ1-2; weak D call: TRBD1 (5 bases). The CDR3 length is 11 residues. Looked up from germline, CDR1 is DFQATT and CDR2 is SNEGSKA (reference sequence). V lost 3 bases to trimming and J lost 8 bases, with 10 bases between them. CDR3 protein: CSASRVQGYTF. In DNA, the CDR3 is TGCAGTGCTAGCAGGGTCCAGGGCTACACCTTC.

This clonotype appeared a few times. J is TRBJ2-5 and V is TRBV4-1, with 8 positions matching TRBD2. V dropped 2 bases and J dropped 12; count of bases not matched to a gene: 11. The CDR3 length is 14 residues. Germline CDR1 is MGHRA and CDR2 is YSYEKL. The CDR3: CASSQPLERGGKYF. The CDR3 coding sequence is TGCGCCAGCAGCCAACCCCTTGAACGGGGGGGAAAGTACTTC.

The chain links TRBV27 to TRBJ2-7, with TRBD2 identical over 13 bases. CDR3 length equals 18 residues. V gave up 6 bases and J gave up 0 bases; unmatched junction bases: 11. The germline gives CDR1 MNHEY, CDR2 SMNVEV (reference sequence). The CDR3 reads CASRRTSGGSSSSYEQYF. The CDR3 DNA follows: TGTGCCAGCAGACGGACTAGCGGGGGAAGCTCATCCTCCTACGAGCAGTACTTC.

This clonotype was seen repeatedly, ten times or more. In DNA form, the CDR3 reads TGTGCCAGCAGCAGCCGGGACAGAGATTACGAGCAGTACTTC. This translates into CASSSRDRDYEQYF. The chain employs TRBV4-2 and TRBJ2-7, with 7 nucleotides matching TRBD1. The V and J ends lost 5 bases and 4 bases, in that order; junction bases with no gene match: 8. The length of the CDR3 is 14 residues. Germline assignment: CDR1 LGHNA and CDR2 YNFKEQ.

Written as DNA, the CDR3 is TGTGCCAGCAGCCTCAGGGACGGGTCAGATACGCAGTATTTT. Translation gives CASSLRDGSDTQYF. V is TRBV9 and J is TRBJ2-3; TRBD1 or TRBD2 may be the D gene (5 bases each). The CDR3 spans 14 residues. Germline lookup yields CDR1 SGDLS and CDR2 YYNGEE. V gave up 4 bases and J gave up 4 bases, with 13 bases separating them.

The chain combines TRBV3-1 with TRBJ2-6; D not certain. This CDR3 region has 16 residues. CDR1 is LGHDT and CDR2 is YNNKEL in the germline V gene (reference sequence). Trimming took 4 bases from V and 3 from J, leaving 13 bases between them. CDR3: CASSRDGSFGANVLTF. Written as DNA, the CDR3 is TGTGCCAGCAGCCGAGATGGGTCTTTTGGGGCCAACGTCCTGACTTTC.

The sample holds a few counts of this clonotype. The rearrangement links TRBV10-3 to TRBJ2-3; 9 nucleotides line up with TRBD1. In germline, CDR1 is ENHRY, CDR2 SYGVKD. Unmatched junction bases numbered 9, after V lost 6 bases and J lost 2 bases. The CDR3 is 16 amino acids. The DNA of the CDR3 is TGTGCCATCAGCCTCCGGACAGGGGAACCCACAGATACGCAGTATTTT. Translating it yields CAISLRTGEPTDTQYF.